Listed here are 8 T cell receptor beta chains from one sample, sequenced in a study of early T cells in non-severe SARS-CoV-2 infection. One entry per CDR3 protein, called by TCRdb with MiXCR from the 5' RACE reads. The sample consists of roughly 26,000 distinct CDR3 sequences, just over 4% of them appearing once. Sequenced material: whole blood. The receptors here all came from an adult who was a healthcare worker with PCR-confirmed SARS-CoV-2 infection or an uninfected control (not recorded which).

The sample holds many counts of this clonotype. The chain recombines TRBV7-8 with TRBJ2-1; tentative D call: TRBD1 (6 bases). In germline, CDR1 is SGHVS, CDR2 FQNEAQ. Trimming removed 5 bases from V and 0 bases from J, with 14 bases in between. The CDR3 length is 16 residues. As DNA, the CDR3 is TGTGCCAGCAGCATGGGACACCGGAGCTCCTACAATGAGCAGTTCTTC. It translates to CASSMGHRSSYNEQFF.

There are a few counts of this clonotype. The chain links TRBV12-3 or TRBV12-4 to TRBJ2-7; no firm D call. The CDR3 totals 12 residues. With 3 bases removed from V and 5 bases from J, the gap between germline ends came to 8 bases. The CDR3 region has the DNA TGTGCCAGCAGTTTCCCAGGCCACGAGCAGTACTTC. This gives the protein CASSFPGHEQYF.

This clonotype was seen ten or more times. The chain links TRBV7-3 to TRBJ2-2; D not resolved. Germline V gives CDR1 SGHTA, CDR2 FQGTGA. Trimming shortened V by 2 bases and J by 5 bases, and 9 bases separated the two germline ends. The CDR3 is made up of 14 amino acids. The DNA for the CDR3 is TGTGCCAGCAGCTTACAAGAATTGACCGGGGAGCTGTTTTTT. Translated: CASSLQELTGELFF.

This clonotype was counted between two and nine times. The chain employs TRBV20-1 and TRBJ2-1, with D unclear. This CDR3 contains 14 residues. Per the germline V gene, CDR1 is DFQATT and CDR2 is SNEGSKA (reference sequence). V shed 0 bases and J shed 5 bases, with 11 bases lying between them. The CDR3 is CSARDSFRHNEQFF. The DNA for the CDR3 is TGCAGTGCTAGAGATTCGTTTCGTCACAATGAGCAGTTCTTC.

This clonotype was counted at least ten times. The J gene is TRBJ2-3, the V gene TRBV20-1; 11 bases fit TRBD1. The V segment lost 4 bases and the J segment 3 bases; nucleotides outside the gene matches: 6. The CDR3 covers 15 residues. Germline CDR1 reads DFQATT; CDR2 reads SNEGSKA (reference sequence). The CDR3 DNA is TGCAGTGCTACTGGAGGACAGGGGGCAACAGATACGCAGTATTTT. Translating gives CSATGGQGATDTQYF.

This clonotype has at least ten counts. The chain carries TRBV11-2 and TRBJ1-1; no definite D call. This CDR3 region has 13 residues. Looked up from germline, CDR1 is SGHAT and CDR2 is FQNNGV. The V end lost 0 bases, the J end lost 6 bases, and 8 bases lay between the germline ends. This CDR3 is CASSLDLVAEAFF. CDR3 in DNA: TGTGCCAGCAGCTTAGATCTCGTTGCTGAAGCTTTCTTT. Together with reference TRBV11-2 and TRBJ1-1, the CDR3 gives the full variable domain: EAGVAQSPRYKIIEKRQSVAFWCNPISGHATLYWYQQILGQGPKLLIQFQNNGVVDDSQLPKDRFSAERLKGVDSTLKIQPAKLEDSAVYLCASSLDLVAEAFFGQGTRLTVV.

This clonotype came up a few times. The gene calls are TRBV4-2 and TRBJ2-7; no clear D gene. Trimming cost V 0 bases and J 1 base, with 7 bases left between them. Germline CDR1 is LGHNA and CDR2 is YNFKEQ. The CDR3 consists of 14 residues. CDR3 loop: CASSQESYSYEQYF. The CDR3 region has the DNA TGTGCCAGCAGCCAAGAGTCGTATTCCTACGAGCAGTACTTC.

Many counts were recorded for this clonotype. V gene TRBV20-1 combines with J gene TRBJ1-5; the D gene is possibly TRBD1 (5 bases). Germline lookup yields CDR1 DFQATT and CDR2 SNEGSKA (reference sequence). V shed 4 bases and J shed 5 bases, with 12 bases lying between them. This CDR3 has 13 residues. CDR3 sequence: CSATGGGDQPQHF. The CDR3, as DNA: TGCAGTGCTACCGGGGGTGGTGATCAGCCCCAGCATTTT.